This T cell receptor (beta chain) was recorded in a study of beta chain features in type 1 diabetes. The study's findings and limits: There was a possibility that cDNA sequencing over-represented cells with high TCR expression.

In the case of this clone: Its target is unknown.

Every isolated RNA sample was fully reverse transcribed, so sequencing captured expressed TCRB transcripts. TCRdb's table, derived via immunoSEQ multiplex PCR, lists solely in-frame clones and lacks some. The sample holds under 250,000 clones, 12% to 15% seen once. V lost 2 bases to trimming and J lost 0 bases; unmatched junction nucleotides: 7. CDR1 is SGHDN and CDR2 is FVKESK in the germline V gene. CDR3 size: 17 residues. The chain uses TRBV14 and TRBJ2-1; TRBD2 aligns across 7 bases. Sequenced sample: naive CD4+ T cells from blood. The clonotype originates from a woman between 40 and 55 years old in good health. CDR3 bases: TGTGCCAGCAGCCAATACCCGGGAGGTTCCTCCTACAATGAGCAGTTCTTC. It translates to CASSQYPGGSSYNEQFF.